This entry concerns a single TCR beta chain. Its antigen remains unidentified. Germline V lookup: CDR1 MNHEY, CDR2 SVGEGT. The CDR3 length is 13 residues. V lost 5 bases to trimming and J lost 6 bases, with 13 bases between them. The data were taken from a study of T cells in Graves' hyperthyroidism and ophthalmopathy. Overall study context: Before any treatment, at initial diagnosis, peripheral blood was collected. Study results and limitations: Expanded thyroid clonotypes (above 0.001) were mostly also found in blood.

Amplified TCR beta CDR3 regions came from RNA transcripts. First-round RT-PCR with HTBI primers amplified the TCR CDR3 region. TCRdb re-called the multiplex PCR reads with MiXCR, one entry per CDR3 protein. The profile shows about 300,000 distinct CDR3 sequences, 15% to 20% of them singletons. The chain uses TRBV6-2 or TRBV6-3 and TRBJ1-2; D remains ambiguous. Sample: blood. The clonotype originates from a man aged 45-60 years with Graves' ophthalmopathy. Here the CDR3 reads CASSDAPVDGYTF. The DNA for the CDR3 is TGTGCCAGCAGTGACGCCCCAGTCGATGGCTACACCTTC.